A single TCR beta chain is shown here with its context. Antigen specificity is unknown. The data originate from a study of T cell repertoires in cytomegalovirus infection. The overall study: Public TCR beta signatures marked donors with CMV infection and the matching HLA.

Using its own MiXCR run on the reads, TCRdb lists one record per CDR3 protein. The sample yields around 280,000 distinct CDR3 sequences, about 13% seen once. The CDR3 spans 16 residues. Germline V gene data show CDR1 as LNHDA and CDR2 as SQIVND (reference sequence). V was shortened by 0 bases and J by 3 bases, with 11 bases between the two germline ends. Study-wide findings and caveats: HLA-C-restricted CMV clonotypes gave the most frequent clonotype in two of eight donors. CMV carriers having the relevant HLA were flagged by cumulative public TCR beta family frequency.

The V gene is TRBV19, the J gene TRBJ1-4; no clear D gene. The sequencing sample was made of PBMCs. This TCR came from a human donor in good health (CMV status not recorded). Some clones in this sample may be carry-over from other donors' samples. The DNA of the CDR3 is TGTGCCAGTAGTATAGATCTCCGGGGAGCTAATGAAAAACTGTTTTTT. Its protein product is CASSIDLRGANEKLFF.